The clone carrying this T cell receptor (beta chain) was seen at least ten times. RNA transcripts were the source from which TCR beta CDR3 regions were amplified. HTBI primers served in a first-round RT-PCR, which a second-round multiplex PCR followed. In TCRdb, the multiplex PCR reads were re-called with MiXCR into one record per CDR3 protein. The table has 300,000 to 450,000 distinct CDR3 sequences, approximately 18% seen once. This specimen belongs to a study of Graves' ophthalmopathy and Graves' hyperthyroidism. In germline, CDR1 is LNHDA, CDR2 SQIVND (reference sequence). The CDR3 has 13 residues. V trimming: 9 bases; J trimming: 4 bases; junction bases outside the gene matches: 4. Around 10 ml of fresh blood yielded the PBMCs by density gradient.

The chain carries TRBV19 and TRBJ2-2, with 8 bases aligning to TRBD2. This TCR was sampled from an adult woman with stable Graves' hyperthyroidism. Sequencing input: peripheral blood. CDR3 loop: CARTGGFTGELFF. The CDR3 DNA reads TGTGCCAGGACGGGGGGGTTCACCGGGGAGCTGTTTTTT.